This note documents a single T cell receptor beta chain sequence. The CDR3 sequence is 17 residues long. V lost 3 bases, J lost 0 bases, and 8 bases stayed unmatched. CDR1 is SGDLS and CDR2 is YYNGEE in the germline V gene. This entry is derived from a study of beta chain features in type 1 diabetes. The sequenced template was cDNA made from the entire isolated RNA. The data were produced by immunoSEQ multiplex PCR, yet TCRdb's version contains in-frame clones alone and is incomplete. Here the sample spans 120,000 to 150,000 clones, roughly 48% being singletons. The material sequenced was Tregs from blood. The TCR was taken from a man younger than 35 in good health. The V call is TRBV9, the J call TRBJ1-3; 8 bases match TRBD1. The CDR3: CASSGIPGQASGNTIYF. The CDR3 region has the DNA TGTGCCAGCAGCGGGATCCCGGGACAGGCCTCTGGAAACACCATATATTTT.